The 19 T cell receptor beta chains given below trace back to one sample, sequenced in a study of long-term antiretroviral therapy in people with HIV (dated by TCRdb to 2022 to 2024). Sequencing of the TRB variable region was done with the immunoSEQ hsTCRB v3.0 assay at survey level resolution. TCRdb stores this immuneACCESS table with in-frame sequences only. Part of the clones is absent; in the studies checked, under half of the shortfall reflects unresolved V genes, and no reason is known for the rest. In all, the sample holds roughly 6,400 clones, and approximately 80% of those were seen once. Jointly, the top ten make up 20% to 30% of the sample. Sequenced here: unsorted PBMCs, sampled 1.1 years after starting antiretroviral therapy. All receptors come from a middle-aged man with HIV.

The CDR3 here is CASSYGTGNQPQHF. The CDR3 bases are TGTGCCAGCAGTTACGGGACAGGCAATCAGCCCCAGCATTTT. This sequence joins TRBV6-5 and TRBJ1-5; 7 bases agree with TRBD1. CDR1 is MNHEY, CDR2 SVGAGI, per germline. This CDR3 has 14 amino acids. Losses at the gene ends were 2 bases for V and 2 bases for J; bases not matched to a gene: 0.

The chain links TRBV9 to TRBJ2-2; 9 bases are a match to TRBD2. Per germline, CDR1 SGDLS and CDR2 YYNGEE. The CDR3 has 19 residues. Trimming took 3 bases from V and 0 from J; bases not matched to a gene: 12. The CDR3 DNA is TGTGCCAGCAGCGAGGGGATCCGTGCGGGGGGGTCGAACACCGGGGAGCTGTTTTTT. The encoded protein is CASSEGIRAGGSNTGELFF.

V gene TRBV6-1 combines with J gene TRBJ1-1; D ambiguous. V was clipped by 4 bases and J by 2 bases, with 11 bases between them. Germline values: CDR1 MNHNS, CDR2 SASEGT. CDR3 size: 14 residues. The CDR3 nucleotides read TGTGCCAGCAGTGGCAGTGAGGTTAACACTGAAGCTTTCTTT. Protein sequence: CASSGSEVNTEAFF.

This clone showed up just once. CDR3 sequence reads: CASSLKSRAVEQYF. The CDR3 DNA is TGCGCCAGCAGCTTGAAATCCAGGGCCGTCGAGCAGTACTTC. This chain connects TRBV5-1 to TRBJ2-7; D possibly corresponds to TRBD1 (5 bases). V lost 1 base to trimming and J lost 6 bases, with 14 bases between them. CDR1 and CDR2 from the germline V gene are SGHRS and YFSETQ. There are 14 residues in the CDR3.

Here the CDR3 reads CASSSQGTREEKLFF. As DNA, the CDR3 is TGTGCCAGCAGTTCTCAGGGGACGAGGGAGGAAAAACTGTTTTTT. The chain has TRBV2 and TRBJ1-4; D is perhaps TRBD1 (6 bases). This CDR3 has 15 residues. Trimming removed 5 bases from V and 8 bases from J, with 18 bases in between. The germline CDR1 and CDR2 sequences are SNHLY and FYNNEI.

This chain's CDR3 is CASSLEGNYGYTF. CDR3 nucleotides: TGTGCCAGCAGCTTGGAAGGGAACTATGGCTACACCTTC. The chain joins TRBV5-6 to TRBJ1-2; D is ambiguous. V was clipped by 0 bases and J by 2 bases, with 5 bases between them. This CDR3 has 13 residues. Germline lookup yields CDR1 SGHDT and CDR2 YYEEEE.

The chain couples TRBV5-1 to TRBJ2-1; no clear D gene. Trimming took 1 base from V and 9 from J, leaving 23 bases between them. Germline CDR1 is SGHRS and CDR2 is YFSETQ. The length of the CDR3 is 17 residues. The CDR3: CASSLLENVLWGSEQFF. The CDR3 DNA reads TGCGCCAGCAGCTTGCTCGAAAATGTCTTGTGGGGAAGTGAGCAGTTCTTC.

The CDR3, as DNA: TGTGCCAGCAGTTACTCAAACAAGGGAAATTCACCCCTCCACTTT. It translates to CASSYSNKGNSPLHF. V is TRBV6-6 and J is TRBJ1-6; D gene unclear. Per the germline V gene, CDR1 is MNHNY and CDR2 is SVGAGI (reference sequence). The CDR3 consists of 15 residues. The ends were cut back, 0 bases at V and 7 bases at J, with 10 bases in the middle.

The rearrangement links TRBV9 to TRBJ2-2; D gene unclear. The germline CDR1 and CDR2 sequences are SGDLS and YYNGEE. Between the trimmed V and J ends, which lost 3 bases and 7 bases, there was a span of 7 bases. This CDR3 has 12 residues. The CDR3 coding sequence is TGTGCCAGCAGCGACAGACTCGGGGAGCTGTTTTTT. Translation: CASSDRLGELFF.

The DNA for the CDR3 is TGTGCCAGCAGCTTAGGTTGGACAGGCGAAAACATTCAGTACTTC. Translation gives CASSLGWTGENIQYF. The chain recombines TRBV7-9 with TRBJ2-4, with 7 bases lining up with TRBD1. The ends lost 1 base at V and 5 bases at J; junction bases unmatched: 5. The CDR3 is 15 amino acids. CDR1 is SEHNR, CDR2 FQNEAQ, per germline (reference sequence).

The genes are TRBV2 and TRBJ2-7; D is ambiguous. V dropped 0 bases and J dropped 1 base, with 4 bases sitting between them. Germline-derived CDR1 and CDR2 are SNHLY and FYNNEI. CDR3 length: 13 residues. CDR3 sequence (DNA): TGTGCCAGCAGTGAAGCACAGTCCTACGAGCAGTACTTC. Residues: CASSEAQSYEQYF.

J is TRBJ1-6 and V is TRBV5-6; the D is unclear. V was clipped by 3 bases and J by 2 bases, with 12 bases between them. This CDR3 is 16 amino acids long. Germline lookup yields CDR1 SGHDT and CDR2 YYEEEE. CDR3 nucleotide sequence: TGTGCCAGCAGCTCGATGAAATACACCTATAATTCACCCCTCCACTTT. This translates into CASSSMKYTYNSPLHF.

In its sample, this clone ranks as medium-sized. The rearrangement uses TRBV5-6 and TRBJ2-7; 10 bases are shared with TRBD1. Germline loops: CDR1 SGHDT, CDR2 YYEEEE. Trimming took 3 bases from V and 6 from J; bases not matched to a gene: 9. CDR3 length: 15 residues. CDR3 coding DNA: TGTGCCAGCAGCTCCGGGGGGACAGGGGACGCCGAGCAGTACTTC. Its protein is CASSSGGTGDAEQYF.

The chain recombines TRBV19 with TRBJ1-1; D perhaps matches TRBD1 (5 bases). V dropped 4 bases and J dropped 5 bases, with 20 bases sitting between them. In germline, CDR1 is LNHDA, CDR2 SQIVND (reference sequence). This CDR3 is built from 16 residues. Here the CDR3 DNA reads TGTGCCAGTAGTAATTGGGACGGAATAAGAGGGACTGAAGCTTTCTTT. It is translated as CASSNWDGIRGTEAFF.

This chain links TRBV2 with TRBJ2-7, with 9 bases fitting TRBD1. The CDR3 consists of 14 residues. The V gene end was trimmed by 1 base and the J gene end by 5 bases; junction bases not matched to a gene: 3. The germline V gene has CDR1 SNHLY and CDR2 FYNNEI. CDR3 residues: CASSEEGQGNEQYF. The CDR3 DNA is TGTGCCAGCAGTGAAGAGGGACAGGGCAACGAGCAGTACTTC.

This chain links TRBV27 with TRBJ2-7; D is perhaps TRBD2 (5 bases). V was clipped by 0 bases and J by 4 bases, with 10 bases between them. The CDR3 consists of 14 residues. From germline, CDR1 is MNHEY and CDR2 SMNVEV (reference sequence). The CDR3 spells CASSLSRGPYEQYF. As DNA, the CDR3 is TGTGCCAGCAGTTTATCCCGGGGTCCGTACGAGCAGTACTTC.

This clone has a handful of counts. The chain has TRBV18 and TRBJ2-3, with 7 positions matching TRBD1. With V trimmed by 5 bases and J by 5 bases, 16 bases remained unmatched. The CDR3 sequence is 17 residues long. Germline V gives CDR1 KGHSH, CDR2 LQKENI. CDR3 sequence (DNA): TGTGCCAGCTCATCTTACGAAATACAGGGGTCGGGAGATACGCAGTATTTT. Its translation is CASSSYEIQGSGDTQYF.

This clone showed up just a few times. The chain couples TRBV20-1 to TRBJ2-7; D is uncertain. The CDR3 has 11 amino acids. CDR1 is DFQATT, CDR2 SNEGSKA, per germline (reference sequence). V lost 6 bases and J 4 bases, leaving 10 bases between the germline ends. In DNA, the CDR3 is TGCAGTGCAGGCACTCCTTACGAGCAGTACTTC. It encodes CSAGTPYEQYF.

The chain links TRBV10-3 to TRBJ1-5, with D possibly being TRBD1 (6 bases). This CDR3 comprises 14 residues. The germline CDR1 and CDR2 sequences are ENHRY and SYGVKD. The V and J ends lost 8 bases and 4 bases respectively, with 15 bases between them. The DNA of the CDR3 is TGTGCCATCTCCCGAGAAGGGGGGAATCAGCCCCAGCATTTT. This codes for CAISREGGNQPQHF.